Listed below are T cell receptor beta chains from one sample, sequenced in a study of blood T cell repertoires in COVID-19. Profiling relied on immunoSEQ multiplex PCR, and the TCRdb table lists in-frame clones only, not all of them. The sample has 210,000 or so clones, roughly nine tenths seen once. Material: peripheral blood. The receptors were gathered from a man in his forties or fifties with acute or convalescent COVID-19. The CDR3 runs from the conserved cysteine through the conserved F or W. Each record gives: J gene, V gene, D gene, clone size, CDR3 protein, CDR3 DNA. D genes are given only for firm matches. Expanded clones are given a class, and other clones once, few, many or no size at all.

j_gene: TRBJ1-6
v_gene: TRBV6-1
d_gene: NA
abundance: NA
CDR3aa: CASSEDPVQRGSPLHF
CDR3nt: TGTGCCAGCAGTGAAGATCCGGTTCAGAGAGGATCACCCCTCCACTTT

j_gene: TRBJ1-2
v_gene: TRBV29-1
d_gene: NA
abundance: NA
CDR3aa: CSVWDTVNYGYTF
CDR3nt: TGCAGCGTCTGGGACACCGTTAACTATGGCTACACCTTC

j_gene: TRBJ1-1
v_gene: TRBV19
d_gene: NA
abundance: NA
CDR3aa: CASSIWQTAMNTEAFF
CDR3nt: TGTGCCAGTAGTATTTGGCAGACAGCTATGAACACTGAAGCTTTCTTT

j_gene: TRBJ1-2
v_gene: TRBV6-5
d_gene: NA
abundance: NA
CDR3aa: CASSEAGDWYGYTF
CDR3nt: TGTGCCAGCTCTGAGGCAGGGGATTGGTATGGCTACACCTTC

j_gene: TRBJ1-1
v_gene: TRBV5-1
d_gene: NA
abundance: NA
CDR3aa: CASSASTVNTEAFF
CDR3nt: TGCGCCAGCAGCGCCTCGACAGTGAACACTGAAGCTTTCTTT

j_gene: TRBJ1-2
v_gene: TRBV25-1
d_gene: TRBD1
abundance: NA
CDR3aa: CASSEMGQGGSRGYTF
CDR3nt: TGTGCCAGCAGTGAGATGGGACAGGGTGGAAGCCGGGGCTACACCTTC

j_gene: TRBJ1-1
v_gene: TRBV7-2
d_gene: NA
abundance: few
CDR3aa: CASSPRMIAEAFF
CDR3nt: TGTGCCAGCAGCCCGAGAATGATTGCTGAAGCTTTCTTT

j_gene: TRBJ1-2
v_gene: TRBV5-6
d_gene: NA
abundance: NA
CDR3aa: CASSSGSLNYGYTF
CDR3nt: TGTGCCAGCAGCTCGGGGTCCCTTAACTATGGCTACACCTTC

j_gene: TRBJ1-6
v_gene: TRBV2
d_gene: NA
abundance: NA
CDR3aa: CASSESDIFSPLHF
CDR3nt: TGTGCCAGCAGTGAATCCGACATCTTTTCACCCCTCCACTTT

j_gene: TRBJ1-6
v_gene: TRBV28
d_gene: NA
abundance: NA
CDR3aa: CASSRDSNYNSPLHF
CDR3nt: TGTGCCAGCAGTCGGGACTCCAACTATAATTCACCCCTCCACTTT

j_gene: TRBJ1-4
v_gene: TRBV6-5
d_gene: NA
abundance: NA
CDR3aa: CASKGGTVNEKLFF
CDR3nt: TGTGCCAGCAAGGGAGGGACTGTTAATGAAAAACTGTTTTTT

j_gene: TRBJ2-2
v_gene: TRBV2
d_gene: NA
abundance: NA
CDR3aa: CASSEEGSGFDGELFF
CDR3nt: TGTGCCAGCAGTGAAGAAGGTAGCGGATTCGACGGGGAGCTGTTTTTT

j_gene: TRBJ2-2
v_gene: TRBV6-6
d_gene: TRBD1
abundance: NA
CDR3aa: CAIKGQDNTGELFF
CDR3nt: TGTGCCATCAAAGGACAGGATAACACCGGGGAGCTGTTTTTT

j_gene: TRBJ2-7
v_gene: TRBV7-8
d_gene: TRBD2
abundance: NA
CDR3aa: CASSSGLAGYEQYF
CDR3nt: TGTGCCAGCAGCTCCGGACTAGCGGGGTACGAGCAGTACTTC

j_gene: TRBJ1-2
v_gene: TRBV12-3/TRBV12-4
d_gene: NA
abundance: NA
CDR3aa: CASTLPGFGYTF
CDR3nt: TGTGCCAGCACCTTACCGGGGTTTGGCTACACCTTC

j_gene: TRBJ1-2
v_gene: TRBV4-1
d_gene: NA
abundance: NA
CDR3aa: CASSQDPEANYGYTF
CDR3nt: TGCGCCAGCAGCCAAGACCCCGAGGCCAACTATGGCTACACCTTC

j_gene: TRBJ2-3
v_gene: TRBV9
d_gene: TRBD1
abundance: NA
CDR3aa: CASSIRQGGTDTQYF
CDR3nt: TGTGCCAGCAGCATACGACAGGGGGGCACAGATACGCAGTATTTT

j_gene: TRBJ1-5
v_gene: TRBV19
d_gene: NA
abundance: NA
CDR3aa: CASSIGSANQPQHF
CDR3nt: TGTGCCAGTAGTATCGGGTCCGCAAATCAGCCCCAGCATTTT

j_gene: TRBJ2-3
v_gene: TRBV27
d_gene: TRBD2
abundance: NA
CDR3aa: CASSLLAGVVDTQYF
CDR3nt: TGTGCCAGCAGTCTCTTAGCGGGAGTGGTAGATACGCAGTATTTT

j_gene: TRBJ2-1
v_gene: TRBV19
d_gene: NA
abundance: NA
CDR3aa: CASSIDDGVGNEQFF
CDR3nt: TGTGCCAGTAGTATAGATGACGGGGTCGGAAATGAGCAGTTCTTC

j_gene: TRBJ1-6
v_gene: TRBV12-3/TRBV12-4
d_gene: NA
abundance: NA
CDR3aa: CASSKAYISPLHF
CDR3nt: TGTGCCAGCAGCAAAGCCTATATTTCACCCCTCCACTTT

j_gene: TRBJ2-1
v_gene: TRBV10-1
d_gene: TRBD2
abundance: NA
CDR3aa: CASSESGLAGYNEQFF
CDR3nt: TGCGCCAGCAGTGAGTCCGGACTAGCGGGGTACAATGAGCAGTTCTTC

j_gene: TRBJ2-1
v_gene: TRBV13
d_gene: TRBD2
abundance: NA
CDR3aa: CASGSLAGNYNEQFF
CDR3nt: TGTGCCAGCGGATCACTAGCGGGGAATTACAATGAGCAGTTCTTC

j_gene: TRBJ1-1
v_gene: TRBV7-9
d_gene: NA
abundance: NA
CDR3aa: CASSLASPEAFF
CDR3nt: TGTGCCAGCAGCTTAGCCAGTCCTGAAGCTTTCTTT

j_gene: TRBJ2-3
v_gene: TRBV2
d_gene: NA
abundance: NA
CDR3aa: CASRISPADTQYF
CDR3nt: TGTGCCAGCAGGATCTCGCCAGCAGATACGCAGTATTTT

j_gene: TRBJ1-1
v_gene: TRBV3-1/TRBV3-2
d_gene: NA
abundance: NA
CDR3aa: CASSQDPAGLTNTEAFF
CDR3nt: TGTGCCAGCAGCCAAGATCCCGCAGGGTTGACGAACACTGAAGCTTTCTTT

j_gene: TRBJ1-1
v_gene: TRBV5-4
d_gene: TRBD1
abundance: NA
CDR3aa: CASSKDRSNTEAFF
CDR3nt: TGTGCCAGCAGCAAGGACAGGTCCAACACTGAAGCTTTCTTT

j_gene: TRBJ1-1
v_gene: TRBV13
d_gene: NA
abundance: NA
CDR3aa: CASSITGGYTEAFF
CDR3nt: TGTGCCAGCAGCATAACGGGGGGGTACACTGAAGCTTTCTTT

j_gene: TRBJ2-5
v_gene: TRBV5-1
d_gene: TRBD2
abundance: NA
CDR3aa: CASIGLAGETQYF
CDR3nt: TGCGCCAGCATTGGACTAGCGGGTGAGACCCAGTACTTC

j_gene: TRBJ1-4
v_gene: TRBV6-1
d_gene: NA
abundance: NA
CDR3aa: CASSTRWEGEKLFF
CDR3nt: TGTGCCAGCAGTACCAGGTGGGAGGGCGAAAAACTGTTTTTT